These T cell receptor beta chains were read from a single sample in a study of blood T cell repertoires in COVID-19. Profiled with immunoSEQ multiplex PCR; TCRdb holds only in-frame clones, not every one. This table holds roughly 290,000 clones, 87% found once. Specimen: PBMCs or T cells enriched from blood (not recorded which). The origin of the receptors is a woman between 40 and 55 years old who had recovered from COVID-19. CDR3s include the opening cysteine and the closing phenylalanine or tryptophan. The D gene is left open where the match is weak. Not every row has a clone size; where given, it reads once, few, many or a size class.

d_call,v_call,clone_size,j_call,cdr3_nt,cdr3_aa
TRBD1,TRBV7-9,-,TRBJ1-1,TGTGCCAGCAGCTTACAACGAACCAAGGCAGGGGGCTTTGGCACTGAAGCTTTCTTT,CASSLQRTKAGGFGTEAFF
-,TRBV7-9,-,TRBJ1-4,TGTGCCAGCAGCACTCGATCGACACCTTCTAATGAAAAACTGTTTTTT,CASSTRSTPSNEKLFF
TRBD2,TRBV5-1,-,TRBJ2-5,TGCGCCAGCGGTACTAGCGGGAGGGCAGTGGAGACCCAGTACTTC,CASGTSGRAVETQYF
-,TRBV18,-,TRBJ1-4,TGTGCCAGCTCTACCTGGTCGTCCGACAGCTTGAATGAAAAACTGTTTTTT,CASSTWSSDSLNEKLFF
-,TRBV6-2/TRBV6-3,-,TRBJ2-1,TGTGCCAGCAGTTACCACGGGAGTTCTAGGGGCGATGAGCAGTTCTTC,CASSYHGSSRGDEQFF
-,TRBV5-1,-,TRBJ1-3,TGCGCCAGCAGCTTAACACAGGGATCTGGAAACACCATATATTTT,CASSLTQGSGNTIYF
-,TRBV19,few,TRBJ2-5,TGTGCCAGTAGTATTGGTGGGCGAGAGACCCAGTACTTC,CASSIGGRETQYF
-,TRBV6-1,-,TRBJ2-3,TGTGCCAGCAGTGACGGGGGGCTGGCAGATACGCAGTATTTT,CASSDGGLADTQYF
-,TRBV28,-,TRBJ2-3,TGTGCCAGTAGACAGTTGGGCACAGATACGCAGTATTTT,CASRQLGTDTQYF
TRBD1,TRBV27,once,TRBJ1-1,TGTGCCAGCAGTTCGTACAGGGGGAACTCTAAAGCTTTCTTT,CASSSYRGNSKAFF
-,TRBV4-1,-,TRBJ2-5,TGCGCCAGCAGCCAAGATCCCGCAGCGGCGGCGGAGACCCAGTACTTC,CASSQDPAAAAETQYF
-,TRBV30,-,TRBJ1-3,TGTGCCTGGAGCCCTCTCGGGAACAGGGTTTTTGGAAACTTTGCGGGAAACACCATATATTTT,CAWSPLGNRVFGNFAGNTIYF
TRBD1,TRBV19,-,TRBJ1-5,TGTGCCAGTAGTACCGGACAGGTAGGGAGTCAGCCCCAGCATTTT,CASSTGQVGSQPQHF
-,TRBV5-1,once,TRBJ1-4,TGCGCCAGCAGCTTGCGAGCAACTAATGAAAAACTGTTTTTT,CASSLRATNEKLFF
-,TRBV7-2,-,TRBJ1-5,TGTGCCAGCAGCTTAGTAGACAAAACGCCCCAGCATTTT,CASSLVDKTPQHF
TRBD2,TRBV7-2,-,TRBJ2-5,TGTGCCAGCAGCTTACGGGAGGGCCTATCCGGAGAGACCCAGTACTTC,CASSLREGLSGETQYF
-,TRBV9,-,TRBJ2-1,TGTGCCAGCAGTTTGGTAGCGGAACCTCTAGGGAATGAGCAGTTCTTC,CASSLVAEPLGNEQFF
-,TRBV7-9,many,TRBJ2-7,TGTGCCAGCAGCCCTTCCTACGAGCAGTACTTC,CASSPSYEQYF
TRBD2,TRBV3-1/TRBV3-2,once,TRBJ2-1,TGTGCCTGTCAGCGGGAGGCCTACAATGAGCAGTTCTTC,CACQREAYNEQFF
TRBD1,TRBV6-2/TRBV6-3,-,TRBJ1-5,TGTGCCAGCAGCTCAGGGGGCCTCAGAGCTCAGCCCCAGCATTTT,CASSSGGLRAQPQHF
TRBD1,TRBV6-5,-,TRBJ2-7,TGTGCCAGCAGACCGGGACAGGGGATCTCCTACGAGCAGTACTTC,CASRPGQGISYEQYF